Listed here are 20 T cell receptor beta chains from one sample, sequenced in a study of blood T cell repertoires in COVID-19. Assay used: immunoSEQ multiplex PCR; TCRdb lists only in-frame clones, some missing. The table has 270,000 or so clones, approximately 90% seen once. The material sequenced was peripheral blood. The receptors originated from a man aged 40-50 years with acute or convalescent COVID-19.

CDR3 region: CASSLGHQGTANEKLFF. Written as DNA, the CDR3 is TGTGCCAGCAGCTTAGGGCACCAGGGGACGGCTAATGAAAAACTGTTTTTT. The V gene is TRBV7-9, the J gene TRBJ1-4; D might be TRBD1 (6 bases). V shed 1 base and J shed 3 bases, with 15 bases lying between them. Germline V CDR1 and CDR2: SEHNR, FQNEAQ (reference sequence). The CDR3 length is 17 residues.

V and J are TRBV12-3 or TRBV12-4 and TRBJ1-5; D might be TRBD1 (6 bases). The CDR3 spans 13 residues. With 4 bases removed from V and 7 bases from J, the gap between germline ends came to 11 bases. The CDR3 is CASSSGADQPQHF. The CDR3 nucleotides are TGTGCCAGCAGTTCAGGGGCGGACCAGCCCCAGCATTTT.

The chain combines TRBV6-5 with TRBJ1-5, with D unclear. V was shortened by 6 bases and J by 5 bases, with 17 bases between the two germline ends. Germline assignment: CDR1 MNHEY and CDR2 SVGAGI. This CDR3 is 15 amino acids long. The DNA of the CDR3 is TGTGCCAGCAGCGTAGGGCGGGTAGGGTATCAGCCCCAGCATTTT. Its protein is CASSVGRVGYQPQHF.

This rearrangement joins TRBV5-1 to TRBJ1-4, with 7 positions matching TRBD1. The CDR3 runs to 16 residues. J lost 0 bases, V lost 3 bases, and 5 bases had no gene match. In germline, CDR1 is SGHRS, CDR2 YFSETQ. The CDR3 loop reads CASSSPGTATNEKLFF. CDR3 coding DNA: TGCGCCAGCAGCTCGCCCGGGACAGCAACTAATGAAAAACTGTTTTTT.

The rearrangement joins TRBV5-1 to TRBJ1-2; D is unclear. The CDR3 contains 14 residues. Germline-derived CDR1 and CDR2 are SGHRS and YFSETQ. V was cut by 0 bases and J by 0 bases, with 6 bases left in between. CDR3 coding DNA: TGCGCCAGCAGCTTGGAAAGCACTAACTATGGCTACACCTTC. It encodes CASSLESTNYGYTF.

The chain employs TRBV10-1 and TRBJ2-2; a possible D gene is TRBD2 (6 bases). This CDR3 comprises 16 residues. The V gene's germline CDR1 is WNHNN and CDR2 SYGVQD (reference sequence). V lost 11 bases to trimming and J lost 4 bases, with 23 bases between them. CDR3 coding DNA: TGCGCCCCCAGGGAGGATCCCGAAAGTTGCACCGGGGAGCTGTTTTTT. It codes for CAPREDPESCTGELFF.

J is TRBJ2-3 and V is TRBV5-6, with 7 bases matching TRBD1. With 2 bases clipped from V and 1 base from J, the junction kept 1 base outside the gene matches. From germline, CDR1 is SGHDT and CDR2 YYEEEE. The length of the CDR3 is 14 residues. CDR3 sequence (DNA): TGTGCCAGCAGCTTTGACAGGGGCACAGATACGCAGTATTTT. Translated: CASSFDRGTDTQYF. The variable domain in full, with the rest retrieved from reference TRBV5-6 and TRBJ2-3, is DAGVTQSPTHLIKTRGQQVTLRCSPKSGHDTVSWYQQALGQGPQFIFQYYEEEERQRGNFPDRFSGHQFPNYSSELNVNALLLGDSALYLCASSFDRGTDTQYFGPGTRLTVL.

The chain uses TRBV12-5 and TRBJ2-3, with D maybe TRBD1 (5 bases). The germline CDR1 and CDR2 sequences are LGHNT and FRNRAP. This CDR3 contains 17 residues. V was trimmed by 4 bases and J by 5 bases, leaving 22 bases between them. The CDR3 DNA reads TGTGCTAGTGGTTCCGGTGGGTACAGGTTACAGATAGATACGCAGTATTTT. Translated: CASGSGGYRLQIDTQYF.

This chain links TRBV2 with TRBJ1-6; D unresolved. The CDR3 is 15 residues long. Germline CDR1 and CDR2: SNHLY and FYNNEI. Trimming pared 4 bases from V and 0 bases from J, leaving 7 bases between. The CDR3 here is CASSAGSSYNSPLHF. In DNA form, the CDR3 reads TGTGCCAGCAGTGCGGGGAGCTCCTATAATTCACCCCTCCACTTT.

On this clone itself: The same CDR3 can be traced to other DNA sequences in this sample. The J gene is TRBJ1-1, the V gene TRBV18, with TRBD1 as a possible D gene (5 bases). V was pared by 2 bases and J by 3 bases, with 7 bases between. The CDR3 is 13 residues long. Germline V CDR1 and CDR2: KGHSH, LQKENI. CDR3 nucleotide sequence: TGTGCCAGCTCACCAGGAGGGGACACTGAAGCTTTCTTT. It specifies CASSPGGDTEAFF.

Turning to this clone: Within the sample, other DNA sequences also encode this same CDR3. CDR3 bases: TGTGCCAGCAGCCAAGGAACAGGGGGCTACGAGCAGTACTTC. Amino acids: CASSQGTGGYEQYF. The chain recombines TRBV14 with TRBJ2-7, with 8 bases identical to TRBD1. The CDR3 sequence is 14 residues long. CDR1 and CDR2 (germline): SGHDN, FVKESK. V was clipped by 1 base and J by 3 bases; unmatched bases: 2.

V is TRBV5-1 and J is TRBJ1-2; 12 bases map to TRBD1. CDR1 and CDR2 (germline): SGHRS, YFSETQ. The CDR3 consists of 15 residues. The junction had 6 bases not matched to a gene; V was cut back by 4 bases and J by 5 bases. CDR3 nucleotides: TGCGCCAGCAGCCCCGGGACAGGGGGCCGGTATGGCTACACCTTC. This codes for CASSPGTGGRYGYTF.

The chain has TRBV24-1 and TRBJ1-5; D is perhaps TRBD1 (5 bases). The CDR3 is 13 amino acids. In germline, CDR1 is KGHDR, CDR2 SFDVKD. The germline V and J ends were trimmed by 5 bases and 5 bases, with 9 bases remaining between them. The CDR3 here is CATSVTGYQPQHF. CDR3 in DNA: TGTGCCACCAGTGTTACAGGTTATCAGCCCCAGCATTTT.

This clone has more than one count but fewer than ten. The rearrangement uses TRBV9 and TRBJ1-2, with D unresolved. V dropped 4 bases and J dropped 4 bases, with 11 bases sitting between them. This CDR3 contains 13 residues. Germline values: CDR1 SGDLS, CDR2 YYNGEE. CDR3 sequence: CASSPRGSYGYTF. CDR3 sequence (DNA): TGTGCCAGCAGCCCCCGAGGAAGCTATGGCTACACCTTC.

DNA of the CDR3: TGTGCCAGCAGCTTGCCAGGGGCTGGAAACACCATATATTTT. Translation gives CASSLPGAGNTIYF. This chain uses TRBV5-6 with TRBJ1-3; D is perhaps TRBD1 (6 bases). Germline V lookup: CDR1 SGHDT, CDR2 YYEEEE. The CDR3 runs to 14 residues. V was trimmed by 1 base and J by 2 bases, leaving 7 bases between them.

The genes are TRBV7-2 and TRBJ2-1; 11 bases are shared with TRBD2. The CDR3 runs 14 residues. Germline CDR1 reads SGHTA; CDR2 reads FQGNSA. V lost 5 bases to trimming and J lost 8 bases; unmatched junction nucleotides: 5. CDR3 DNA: TGTGCCAGCAGCAATAGCGGGGGGGCGTATGAGCAGTTCTTC. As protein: CASSNSGGAYEQFF.

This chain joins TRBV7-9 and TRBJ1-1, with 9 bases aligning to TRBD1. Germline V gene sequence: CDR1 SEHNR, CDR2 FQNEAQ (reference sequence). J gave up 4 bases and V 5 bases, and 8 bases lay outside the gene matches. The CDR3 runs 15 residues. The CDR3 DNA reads TGTGCCAGCAGCATCCCGACAGGGGGGGTCACTGAAGCTTTCTTT. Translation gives CASSIPTGGVTEAFF.

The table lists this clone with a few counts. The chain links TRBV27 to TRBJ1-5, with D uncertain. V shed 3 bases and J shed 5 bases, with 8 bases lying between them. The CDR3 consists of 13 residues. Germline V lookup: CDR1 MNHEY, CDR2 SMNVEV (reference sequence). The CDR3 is CASSFNFDQPQHF. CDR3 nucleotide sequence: TGTGCCAGCAGTTTCAACTTTGATCAGCCCCAGCATTTT.

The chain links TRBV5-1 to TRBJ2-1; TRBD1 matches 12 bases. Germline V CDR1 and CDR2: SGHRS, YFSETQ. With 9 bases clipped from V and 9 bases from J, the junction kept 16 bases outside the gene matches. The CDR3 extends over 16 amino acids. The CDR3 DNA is TGCGCCACTCAGCCGGGACAGGGGGCAATAGGGGGTGAGCAGTTCTTC. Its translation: CATQPGQGAIGGEQFF.

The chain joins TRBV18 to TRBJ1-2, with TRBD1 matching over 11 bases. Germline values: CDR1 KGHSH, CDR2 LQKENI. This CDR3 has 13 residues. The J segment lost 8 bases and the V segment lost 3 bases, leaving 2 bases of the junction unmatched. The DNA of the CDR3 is TGTGCCAGCTCACCGGGACAGGGGGGAGGCTACACCTTC. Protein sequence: CASSPGQGGGYTF. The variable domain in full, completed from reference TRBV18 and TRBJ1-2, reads NAGVMQNPRHLVRRRGQEARLRCSPMKGHSHVYWYRQLPEEGLKFMVYLQKENIIDESGMPKERFSAEFPKEGPSILRIQQVVRGDSAAYFCASSPGQGGGYTFGSGTRLTVV.